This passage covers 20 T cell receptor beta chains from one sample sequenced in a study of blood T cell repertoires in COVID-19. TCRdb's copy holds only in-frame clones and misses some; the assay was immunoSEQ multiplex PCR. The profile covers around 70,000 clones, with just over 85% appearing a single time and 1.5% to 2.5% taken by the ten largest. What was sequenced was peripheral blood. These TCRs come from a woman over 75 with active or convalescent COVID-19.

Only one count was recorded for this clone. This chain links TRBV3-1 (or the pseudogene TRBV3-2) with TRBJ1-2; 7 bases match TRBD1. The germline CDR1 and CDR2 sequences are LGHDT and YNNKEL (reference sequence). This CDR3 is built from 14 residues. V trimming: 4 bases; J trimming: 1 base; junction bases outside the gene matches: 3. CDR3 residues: CASSPQGFNYGYTF. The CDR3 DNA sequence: TGTGCCAGCAGCCCACAGGGGTTTAACTATGGCTACACCTTC.

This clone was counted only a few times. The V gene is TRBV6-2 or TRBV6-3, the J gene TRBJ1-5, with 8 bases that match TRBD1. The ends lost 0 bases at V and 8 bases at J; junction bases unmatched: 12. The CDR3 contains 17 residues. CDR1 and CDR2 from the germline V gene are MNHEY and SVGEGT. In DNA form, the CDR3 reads TGTGCCAGCAGTTACTCGTATCAGGGGGCGCGGGGGAAGCCCCAGCATTTT. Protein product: CASSYSYQGARGKPQHF.

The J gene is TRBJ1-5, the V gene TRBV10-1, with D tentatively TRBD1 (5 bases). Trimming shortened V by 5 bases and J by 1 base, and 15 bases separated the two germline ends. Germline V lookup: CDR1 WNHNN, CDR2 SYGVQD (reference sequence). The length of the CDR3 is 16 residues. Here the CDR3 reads CASSFYAGQSNQPQHF. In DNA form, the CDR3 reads TGCGCCAGCAGTTTCTATGCGGGGCAAAGCAATCAGCCCCAGCATTTT.

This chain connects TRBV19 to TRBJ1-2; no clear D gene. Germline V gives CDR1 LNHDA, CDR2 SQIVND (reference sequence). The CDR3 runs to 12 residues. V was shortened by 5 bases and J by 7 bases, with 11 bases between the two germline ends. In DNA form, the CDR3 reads TGTGCCAGTAGTCTCGGAGTCCGTGGCTACACCTTC. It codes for CASSLGVRGYTF.

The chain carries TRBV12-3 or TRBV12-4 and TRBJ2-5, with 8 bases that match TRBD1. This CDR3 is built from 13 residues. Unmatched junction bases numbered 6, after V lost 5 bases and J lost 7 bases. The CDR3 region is CASSRQGTATQYF. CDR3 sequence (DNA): TGTGCCAGCAGTCGACAGGGGACCGCGACCCAGTACTTC.

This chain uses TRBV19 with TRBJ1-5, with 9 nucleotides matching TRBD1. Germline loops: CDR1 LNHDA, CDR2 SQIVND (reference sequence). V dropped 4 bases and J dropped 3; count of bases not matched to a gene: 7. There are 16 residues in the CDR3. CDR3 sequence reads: CASSTSGTGFNQPQHF. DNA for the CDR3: TGTGCCAGTAGTACGTCCGGGACAGGGTTCAATCAGCCCCAGCATTTT.

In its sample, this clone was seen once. The CDR3 here is CATSRDRPGKATNEKLFF. The CDR3 DNA reads TGTGCCACCAGCAGAGATCGCCCAGGGAAGGCAACTAATGAAAAACTGTTTTTT. J is TRBJ1-4 and V is TRBV15, with a weak D call TRBD1 (5 bases). V gave up 0 bases and J gave up 0 bases, with 14 bases separating them. The CDR3 spans 18 residues. Germline V gene lookup returns CDR1 LNHNV and CDR2 YYDKDF (reference sequence).

CDR3 in amino acids: CASRATGSNTGELFF. CDR3 DNA sequence: TGTGCCAGCAGGGCGACAGGGTCGAACACCGGGGAGCTGTTTTTT. V is TRBV2 and J is TRBJ2-2; 7 bases are shared with TRBD1. Trimming took 6 bases from V and 0 from J; bases not matched to a gene: 4. Looked up from germline, CDR1 is SNHLY and CDR2 is FYNNEI. The CDR3 consists of 15 residues. Complete variable domain (other parts from reference TRBV2 and TRBJ2-2): EPEVTQTPSHQVTQMGQEVILRCVPISNHLYFYWYRQILGQKVEFLVSFYNNEISEKSEIFDDQFSVERPDGSNFTLKIRSTKLEDSAMYFCASRATGSNTGELFFGEGSRLTVL.

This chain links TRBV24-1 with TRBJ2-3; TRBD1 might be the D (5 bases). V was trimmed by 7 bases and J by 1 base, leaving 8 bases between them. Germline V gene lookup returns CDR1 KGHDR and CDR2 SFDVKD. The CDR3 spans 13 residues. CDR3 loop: CATRDTGTDTQYF. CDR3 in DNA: TGTGCCACCAGGGACACCGGCACAGATACGCAGTATTTT.

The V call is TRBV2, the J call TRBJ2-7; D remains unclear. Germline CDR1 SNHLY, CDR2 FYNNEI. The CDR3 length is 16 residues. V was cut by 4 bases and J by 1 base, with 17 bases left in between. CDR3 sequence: CASSGETGRLSYEQYF. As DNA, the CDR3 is TGTGCCAGCAGTGGAGAAACTGGAAGACTTTCCTACGAGCAGTACTTC.

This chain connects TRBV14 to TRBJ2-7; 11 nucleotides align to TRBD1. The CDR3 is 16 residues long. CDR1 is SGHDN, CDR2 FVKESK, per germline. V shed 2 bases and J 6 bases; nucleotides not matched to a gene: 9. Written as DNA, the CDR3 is TGTGCCAGCAGCCAATTCCCGGACAGGGGGCGCATCGAGCAGTACTTC. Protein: CASSQFPDRGRIEQYF.

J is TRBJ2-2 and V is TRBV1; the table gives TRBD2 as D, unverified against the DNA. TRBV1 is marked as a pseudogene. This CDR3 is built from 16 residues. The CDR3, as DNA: TGCACCAGCAGGCTTACGACGGGGACGAACACCGGGGAGCTGTTTTTT. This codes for CTSRLTTGTNTGELFF.

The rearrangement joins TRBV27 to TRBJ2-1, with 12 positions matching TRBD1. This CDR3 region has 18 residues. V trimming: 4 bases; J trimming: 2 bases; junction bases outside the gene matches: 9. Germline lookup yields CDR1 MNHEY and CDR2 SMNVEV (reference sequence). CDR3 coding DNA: TGTGCCAGCAGTTCTGACCGGGACAGGGGGCTCACCTACAATGAGCAGTTCTTC. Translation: CASSSDRDRGLTYNEQFF.

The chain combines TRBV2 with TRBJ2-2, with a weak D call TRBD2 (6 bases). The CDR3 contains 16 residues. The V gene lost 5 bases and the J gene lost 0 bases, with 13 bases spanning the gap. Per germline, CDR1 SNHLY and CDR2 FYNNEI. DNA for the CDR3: TGTGCCAGCAGTTGGGGAGGAGGTTCGAACACCGGGGAGCTGTTTTTT. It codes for CASSWGGGSNTGELFF.

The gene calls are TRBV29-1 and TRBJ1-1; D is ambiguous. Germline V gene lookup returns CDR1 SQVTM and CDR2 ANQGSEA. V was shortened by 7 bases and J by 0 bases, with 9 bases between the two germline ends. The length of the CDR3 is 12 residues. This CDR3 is CSAFNMNTEAFF. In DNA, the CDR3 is TGCAGCGCTTTCAACATGAACACTGAAGCTTTCTTT. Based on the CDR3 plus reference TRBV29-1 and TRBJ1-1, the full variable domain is SAVISQKPSRDICQRGTSLTIQCQVDSQVTMMFWYRQQPGQSLTLIATANQGSEATYESGFVIDKFPISRPNLTFSTLTVSNMSPEDSSIYLCSAFNMNTEAFFGQGTRLTVV.

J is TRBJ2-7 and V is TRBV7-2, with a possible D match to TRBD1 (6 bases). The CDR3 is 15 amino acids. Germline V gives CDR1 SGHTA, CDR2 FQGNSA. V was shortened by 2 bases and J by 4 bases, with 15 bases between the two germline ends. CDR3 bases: TGTGCCAGCAGCTTAATTGGGGGCGGCGTTTACGAGCAGTACTTC. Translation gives CASSLIGGGVYEQYF.

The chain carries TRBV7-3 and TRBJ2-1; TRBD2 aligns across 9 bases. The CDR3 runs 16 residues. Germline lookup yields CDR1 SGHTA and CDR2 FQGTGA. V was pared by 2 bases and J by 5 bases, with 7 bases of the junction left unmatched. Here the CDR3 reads CASSLFSGRGDNEQFF. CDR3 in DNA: TGTGCCAGCAGCTTATTTAGCGGGAGAGGGGACAATGAGCAGTTCTTC.

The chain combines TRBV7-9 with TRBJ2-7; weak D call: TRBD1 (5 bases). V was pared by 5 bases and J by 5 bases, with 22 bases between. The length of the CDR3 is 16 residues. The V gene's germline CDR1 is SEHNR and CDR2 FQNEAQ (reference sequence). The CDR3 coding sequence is TGTGCCAGCAGCCCCCTGGTTTGGGCAGGGAAGGACGAGCAGTACTTC. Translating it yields CASSPLVWAGKDEQYF.

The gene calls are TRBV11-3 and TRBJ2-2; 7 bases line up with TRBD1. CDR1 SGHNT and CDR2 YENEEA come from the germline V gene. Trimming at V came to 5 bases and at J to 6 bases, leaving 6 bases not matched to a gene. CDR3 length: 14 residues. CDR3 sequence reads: CASSTQGNPGELFF. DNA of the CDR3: TGTGCCAGCAGCACACAGGGGAATCCCGGGGAGCTGTTTTTT.

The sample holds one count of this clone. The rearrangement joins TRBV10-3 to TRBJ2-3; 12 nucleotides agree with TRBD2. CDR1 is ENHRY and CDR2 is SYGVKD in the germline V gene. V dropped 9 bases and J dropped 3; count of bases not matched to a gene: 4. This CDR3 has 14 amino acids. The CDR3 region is CAMGGLAGTDTQYF. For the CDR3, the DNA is TGTGCCATGGGGGGACTAGCGGGTACAGATACGCAGTATTTT.